A single T cell receptor (beta chain) is shown here with its context. Its antigen remains unknown. This record comes from a study of T cells in localized non-small cell lung cancer. Germline CDR1 and CDR2: SGHRS and YFSETQ. V dropped 1 base and J dropped 2 bases, with 9 bases sitting between them. This CDR3 has 15 amino acids. Study-level results: Uninvolved adjacent lung had higher T cell clonality than tumor and all other tissues. In adjacent lung appeared a median around 54 of the top 100 tumor clones.

Clones were read by immunoSEQ multiplex PCR, and TCRdb kept only the in-frame ones, dropping some. The table includes 15,000 to 25,000 clones, around 90% detected once. V gene TRBV5-1 combines with J gene TRBJ1-4; D is perhaps TRBD1 (5 bases). The clonotype originates from a male donor older than 55 with stage I squamous cell lung carcinoma. This specimen was peripheral blood, taken before any cancer treatment. CDR3 DNA: TGCGCCAGCAGCTTGAGGGGTGGGACTAATGAAAAACTGTTTTTT. It encodes CASSLRGGTNEKLFF.